Each of the 29 T cell receptor beta chains below was sequenced from the same sample in a study of cytomegalovirus exposure and HLA in healthy donors. PCR involved 60 Vbeta and 13 Jbeta primers. Using immunoSEQ multiplex PCR, the repertoire was profiled, and TCRdb retains in-frame clones only, with some absent. The sample lists roughly 130,000 clones; approximately 88% were seen once. Sequencing was done on a sample of PBMCs. The receptors originated from a middle-aged woman in good health and CMV-seronegative.

The gene calls are TRBV19 and TRBJ1-1, with 9 bases fitting TRBD1. CDR3 length: 13 residues. V shed 4 bases and J 6 bases; nucleotides not matched to a gene: 3. Germline V gene sequence: CDR1 LNHDA, CDR2 SQIVND (reference sequence). The CDR3 DNA reads TGTGCCAGTAGTAGGGGACAGGGACCTGAAGCTTTCTTT. Amino acids: CASSRGQGPEAFF.

The sample holds one count of this clone. The chain joins TRBV4-1 to TRBJ2-1; 9 nucleotides line up with TRBD1. The V gene's germline CDR1 is MGHRA and CDR2 YSYEKL. The CDR3 loop spans 17 amino acids. Germline trimming cut 3 bases from V and 3 bases from J; bases unmatched to any gene: 9. The CDR3 coding sequence is TGCGCCAGCAGCCATTCTACCGGGACAGGGTTCTACAATGAGCAGTTCTTC. It is translated as CASSHSTGTGFYNEQFF.

This rearrangement joins TRBV28 to TRBJ2-7; D gene uncertain. The CDR3 spans 14 residues. CDR1 and CDR2 from the germline V gene are MDHEN and SYDVKM. Trimming removed 5 bases at V and 2 bases at J, with 13 bases between. The chain's CDR3 is CASSMSPLPYEQYF. CDR3 nucleotide sequence: TGTGCCAGCAGTATGAGCCCCCTTCCCTACGAGCAGTACTTC.

The chain employs TRBV2 and TRBJ1-2; TRBD1 matches 8 bases. The junction had 7 bases not matched to a gene; V was cut back by 8 bases and J by 5 bases. Germline loops: CDR1 SNHLY, CDR2 FYNNEI. The CDR3 loop spans 13 amino acids. The CDR3 is CASEVDRVYGYTF. The CDR3 region has the DNA TGTGCCAGCGAGGTGGACAGGGTATATGGCTACACCTTC.

V and J are TRBV21-1 and TRBJ2-7; TRBD1, the table's D call, lacks a check against the DNA. TRBV21-1 is a recognized pseudogene. This CDR3 contains 19 residues. The CDR3 sequence: CASSKGGPWWDRRTYEQYF. The CDR3 DNA is TGTGCCAGCAGCAAAGGGGGCCCTTGGTGGGACAGGAGAACCTACGAGCAGTACTTC.

The chain links TRBV18 to TRBJ2-5, with D perhaps matching TRBD1 (6 bases). CDR1 KGHSH and CDR2 LQKENI come from the germline V gene. CDR3 length equals 15 residues. Trimming took off 0 bases at V and 3 bases at J, with 11 bases between the two ends. The CDR3 bases are TGTGCCAGCTCACCACCGAGGGGGAAAGAAGAGACCCAGTACTTC. Translating it yields CASSPPRGKEETQYF.

The J gene is TRBJ2-2, the V gene TRBV6-7; the match to TRBD2 covers 8 bases. TRBV6-7 is marked as an open reading frame, function uncertain. J was trimmed by 3 bases and V by 6 bases; bases with no gene match: 21. This CDR3 spans 20 amino acids. This chain's CDR3 is CASRHIVCREGLSDTGELFF. In DNA, the CDR3 is TGTGCCAGCAGACACATAGTGTGTCGGGAGGGCCTTTCAGACACCGGGGAGCTGTTTTTT.

The CDR3 spells CASGGGVNTGELFF. The CDR3 coding sequence is TGTGCCAGCGGTGGGGGGGTGAACACCGGGGAGCTGTTTTTT. This chain connects TRBV9 to TRBJ2-2, with 7 bases identical to TRBD2. From germline, CDR1 is SGDLS and CDR2 YYNGEE. The V segment lost 7 bases and the J segment 1 base; nucleotides outside the gene matches: 4. The CDR3 spans 14 residues.

A single count supports this clone. The V call is TRBV5-3, the J call TRBJ1-1; no clear D. Being an ORF, TRBV5-3 has a function that is uncertain. V was pared by 0 bases and J by 1 base, with 7 bases between. This CDR3 contains 14 residues. The CDR3 DNA sequence: TGTGCCAGAAGCTTGGGTCGGTGGAACACTGAAGCTTTCTTT. Protein sequence: CARSLGRWNTEAFF.

This rearrangement joins TRBV19 to TRBJ1-1, with 7 bases lining up with TRBD1. The J segment lost 1 base and the V segment lost 6 bases, leaving 5 bases of the junction unmatched. Germline V gene data show CDR1 as LNHDA and CDR2 as SQIVND (reference sequence). The CDR3 is 14 residues long. The CDR3 spells CASSHKGANTEAFF. DNA for the CDR3: TGTGCCAGTAGCCATAAGGGGGCGAACACTGAAGCTTTCTTT.

This sequence joins TRBV11-3 and TRBJ2-1; 8 bases fit TRBD2. CDR3 length equals 17 residues. The trim removed 4 bases at V and 4 bases at J, leaving 12 bases unmatched. The germline CDR1 and CDR2 sequences are SGHNT and YENEEA. CDR3 nucleotides: TGTGCCAGCAGCTCCCCGTGGGGGGTAGCGGGATACAATGAGCAGTTCTTC. Translated: CASSSPWGVAGYNEQFF. Based on the CDR3 plus reference TRBV11-3 and TRBJ2-1, the full variable domain is EAGVVQSPRYKIIEKKQPVAFWCNPISGHNTLYWYLQNLGQGPELLIRYENEEAVDDSQLPKDRFSAERLKGVDSTLKIQPAELGDSAVYLCASSSPWGVAGYNEQFFGPGTRLTVL.

The chain employs TRBV28 and TRBJ1-1; a weak D match, TRBD1 (5 bases). Germline lookup yields CDR1 MDHEN and CDR2 SYDVKM. V lost 2 bases to trimming and J lost 10 bases, with 14 bases between them. The CDR3 is made up of 13 amino acids. The CDR3 here is CASSLIGTGGAFF. Written as DNA, the CDR3 is TGTGCCAGCAGTTTAATCGGGACGGGGGGAGCTTTCTTT.

V gene TRBV28 combines with J gene TRBJ1-3, with 8 bases that match TRBD1. V was clipped by 9 bases and J by 0 bases; unmatched bases: 7. CDR3 length: 15 amino acids. Germline-derived CDR1 and CDR2 are MDHEN and SYDVKM. The CDR3 reads CASRQGTDSGNTIYF. The CDR3 bases are TGTGCCAGTAGACAGGGGACAGACTCTGGAAACACCATATATTTT.

As for this clone: An end of the junction differs from the germline gene, which may be a read error. The J gene is TRBJ2-2, the V gene TRBV7-3; D remains unclear. CDR1 and CDR2 from the germline V gene are SGHTA and FQGTGA. This CDR3 region has 12 residues. The DNA of the CDR3 is TGTGCCAGCAGTATATACACCAGGGAGCTGTTTTTT. Its protein product is CASSIYTRELFF.

This clone was counted once. Germline and junction disagree at one end, which may indicate a read error. V and J are TRBV7-9 and TRBJ1-1; D may be TRBD1 (6 bases). There are 14 residues in the CDR3. Germline V CDR1 and CDR2: SEHNR, FQNEAQ (reference sequence). In nucleotides, the CDR3 is TGTTCCAGCAGCTCCACGATGGGGGGGGCTTTCGCTTTCTTT. This sequence encodes CSSSSTMGGAFAFF. Combining the CDR3 with reference TRBV7-9 and TRBJ1-1 gives the whole variable domain DTGVSQNPRHKITKRGQNVTFRCDPISEHNRLYWYRQTLGQGPEFLTYFQNEAQLEKSRLLSDRFSAERPKGSFSTLEIQRTEQGDSAMYLCSSSSTMGGAFAFFGQGTRLTVV.

This clone was observed a few times. The CDR3 loop reads CASSLLRGSEKLFF. CDR3 nucleotide sequence: TGTGCCAGCAGCTTGCTTAGAGGCTCTGAAAAACTGTTTTTT. The rearrangement links TRBV5-6 to TRBJ1-4; D is unresolved. Trimming took 1 base from V and 7 from J, leaving 11 bases between them. The CDR3 has 14 residues. Germline CDR1 and CDR2: SGHDT and YYEEEE.

The chain carries TRBV9 and TRBJ1-3, with D possibly being TRBD1 (5 bases). With 1 base removed from V and 4 bases from J, the gap between germline ends came to 12 bases. This CDR3 contains 15 residues. Per germline, CDR1 SGDLS and CDR2 YYNGEE. The CDR3 here is CASSVSRGGGNTIYF. In DNA, the CDR3 is TGTGCCAGCAGCGTATCTCGCGGGGGAGGAAACACCATATATTTT.

The chain combines TRBV2 with TRBJ2-4; D is perhaps TRBD1 (5 bases). CDR3 length equals 12 residues. V dropped 6 bases and J dropped 9 bases, with 12 bases sitting between them. The germline V gene has CDR1 SNHLY and CDR2 FYNNEI. CDR3 loop: CASRQDLGIQYF. As DNA, the CDR3 is TGTGCCAGCAGACAGGACCTTGGCATTCAGTACTTC. Using reference TRBV2 and TRBJ2-4 for the parts outside the CDR3, the full variable domain is EPEVTQTPSHQVTQMGQEVILRCVPISNHLYFYWYRQILGQKVEFLVSFYNNEISEKSEIFDDQFSVERPDGSNFTLKIRSTKLEDSAMYFCASRQDLGIQYFGAGTRLSVL.

DNA for the CDR3: TGTGCCAGCAGCCAATCCAGGGGCCTGGGGAACACTGAAGCTTTCTTT. This gives the protein CASSQSRGLGNTEAFF. V usage is TRBV7-8 and J usage is TRBJ1-1; tentative D call: TRBD1 (6 bases). The V end was cut by 5 bases, the J end by 1 base, with 17 bases between. The CDR3 is 16 amino acids. Germline lookup yields CDR1 SGHVS and CDR2 FQNEAQ.

The rearrangement links TRBV5-6 to TRBJ1-3, with D hard to call. Germline V CDR1 and CDR2: SGHDT, YYEEEE. The CDR3 contains 13 residues. V dropped 4 bases and J dropped 0 bases, with 5 bases sitting between them. This chain's CDR3 is CASSRFSGNTIYF. The CDR3 nucleotides read TGTGCCAGCAGCCGGTTCTCTGGAAACACCATATATTTT. Combining the CDR3 with reference TRBV5-6 and TRBJ1-3 gives the whole variable domain DAGVTQSPTHLIKTRGQQVTLRCSPKSGHDTVSWYQQALGQGPQFIFQYYEEEERQRGNFPDRFSGHQFPNYSSELNVNALLLGDSALYLCASSRFSGNTIYFGEGSWLTVV.

The CDR3 nucleotides read TGTGCCAGCAGCTTATCCCAGGGGGCCTACGAGCAGTACTTC. It yields the protein CASSLSQGAYEQYF. The V call is TRBV13, the J call TRBJ2-5; 7 bases are shared with TRBD1. The better agreement between TRBJ2-7 and the DNA end casts doubt on the J call. Germline CDR1 reads PRHDT; CDR2 reads FYEKMQ (reference sequence). There are 14 residues in the CDR3.

In its sample, this clone was seen once. This chain joins TRBV7-8 and TRBJ2-2; 8 nucleotides agree with TRBD1. The CDR3 contains 16 residues. Germline CDR1 SGHVS, CDR2 FQNEAQ. With V trimmed by 5 bases and J by 4 bases, 9 bases remained unmatched. The CDR3 nucleotides read TGTGCCAGCAGCCCGGGGGCAGGGGGCATCACCGGGGAGCTGTTTTTT. Translated, it gives CASSPGAGGITGELFF.

The chain is built from TRBV10-2 and TRBJ2-1, with 10 positions matching TRBD2. This CDR3 is built from 12 residues. V shed 4 bases, J shed 9 bases, and the junction held 0 bases outside the gene matches. Germline lookup yields CDR1 WSHSY and CDR2 SAAADI. The CDR3 here is CASSGTSGEQFF. The CDR3 DNA reads as TGCGCCAGCAGTGGGACTAGCGGTGAGCAGTTCTTC.

This chain connects TRBV4-3 to TRBJ2-3; D might be TRBD2 (6 bases). CDR1 and CDR2 (germline): LGHNA, YSLEER. Between the trimmed V and J ends, which lost 2 bases and 2 bases, there was a span of 14 bases. This CDR3 region has 16 residues. The CDR3 here is CASSQTSSAYTDTQYF. CDR3 coding DNA: TGCGCCAGCAGCCAAACTTCTAGCGCGTACACAGATACGCAGTATTTT.

This chain uses TRBV2 with TRBJ1-4; TRBD1 aligns across 10 bases. Germline CDR1 SNHLY, CDR2 FYNNEI. The CDR3 loop spans 14 amino acids. V dropped 7 bases and J dropped 8; count of bases not matched to a gene: 7. DNA for the CDR3: TGTGCCAGCATGATAGAGACAGGGGGCGAAAAACTGTTTTTT. Amino acid sequence: CASMIETGGEKLFF.

J is TRBJ2-2 and V is TRBV10-3, with 9 bases that match TRBD2. The CDR3 covers 14 residues. Germline values: CDR1 ENHRY, CDR2 SYGVKD. V lost 8 bases to trimming and J lost 6 bases; unmatched junction nucleotides: 7. The DNA of the CDR3 is TGTGCCATCCGATGGGCGGGAGGGCCCGGGGAGCTGTTTTTT. This translates into CAIRWAGGPGELFF.

This sequence joins TRBV19 and TRBJ2-7, with a weak D call TRBD1 (6 bases). V dropped 3 bases and J dropped 3 bases, with 9 bases sitting between them. The CDR3 totals 13 residues. Germline loops: CDR1 LNHDA, CDR2 SQIVND (reference sequence). The DNA for the CDR3 is TGTGCCAGTAGTATTGGGACATACTACGAGCAGTACTTC. Its protein product is CASSIGTYYEQYF.

V and J are TRBV10-3 and TRBJ2-2; 10 bases match TRBD2. J lost 6 bases, V lost 4 bases, and 2 bases had no gene match. This CDR3 contains 14 residues. Germline CDR1 is ENHRY and CDR2 is SYGVKD. This chain's CDR3 is CAISASGRAGELFF. As DNA, the CDR3 is TGTGCCATCAGTGCTAGCGGGAGAGCCGGGGAGCTGTTTTTT.

The gene calls are TRBV6-1 and TRBJ2-3; 9 nucleotides align to TRBD2. The CDR3 runs to 18 residues. The V and J ends lost 1 base and 2 bases, in that order; junction bases with no gene match: 10. CDR1 and CDR2 (germline): MNHNS, SASEGT. The CDR3 region is CASSEGRGLAGLTDTQYF. The CDR3 nucleotides read TGTGCCAGCAGTGAAGGGCGAGGTCTAGCGGGACTCACAGATACGCAGTATTTT.